Presented here are 10 T cell receptor beta chains from one specimen sequenced in a study of Ad26.COV2.S vaccination and SARS-CoV-2 variants. Treatment in this sample: about 20 received Ad26.COV2.S at low or high dose, single or two shots; roughly 5 received placebo; per-sample allocation not given. Day 63 after the first vaccine or placebo injection was the time point for sampling. Repertoires were generated with immunoSEQ multiplex PCR, while TCRdb's copy carries only in-frame clones and drops some. This sample has about 400,000 clones; around 82% occur once, and the top ten carry approximately 7%. The specimen comprised peripheral blood, sampled in a trial of Ad26.COV2.S vaccine versus placebo. These receptor sequences come from a person aged 18-60 years who received the Ad26.COV2.S COVID-19 vaccine or a placebo.

This sequence joins TRBV3-1 (or the pseudogene TRBV3-2) and TRBJ2-2, with D perhaps TRBD1 (6 bases). Per germline, CDR1 LGHDT and CDR2 YNNKEL (reference sequence). The CDR3 consists of 14 residues. V dropped 0 bases and J dropped 7 bases, with 9 bases sitting between them. The CDR3 sequence: CASSQDPQGGELFF. The CDR3 DNA reads as TGTGCCAGCAGCCAAGATCCACAGGGCGGGGAGCTGTTTTTT.

J is TRBJ1-4 and V is TRBV10-2, with D uncertain. Germline V CDR1 and CDR2: WSHSY, SAAADI. V shed 4 bases and J shed 13 bases, with 16 bases lying between them. CDR3 length equals 13 residues. In nucleotides, the CDR3 is TGCGCCAGCAGTGCGGTCGTCACAGCGGGACTGTTTTTT. Translation: CASSAVVTAGLFF.

The CDR3 is CASSSRKDTQYF. CDR3 coding DNA: TGTGCCAGCAGCTCCCGCAAGGATACGCAGTATTTT. The genes are TRBV9 and TRBJ2-3; D remains unclear. Germline V gene lookup returns CDR1 SGDLS and CDR2 YYNGEE. V was trimmed by 4 bases and J by 6 bases, leaving 9 bases between them. The CDR3 is made up of 12 amino acids.

The chain uses TRBV28 and TRBJ2-3; TRBD2 aligns across 11 bases. CDR3 length equals 14 residues. Germline V gives CDR1 MDHEN, CDR2 SYDVKM. Trimming removed 7 bases from V and 6 bases from J; junction bases left unmatched: 6. CDR3 sequence reads: CASNVAGGKDTQYF. CDR3 in DNA: TGTGCCAGCAATGTAGCGGGAGGGAAGGATACGCAGTATTTT.

This chain links TRBV27 with TRBJ1-2; TRBD1 might be the D (6 bases). The germline CDR1 and CDR2 sequences are MNHEY and SMNVEV (reference sequence). Between the trimmed V and J ends, which lost 7 bases and 6 bases, there was a span of 21 bases. The CDR3 has 15 residues. CDR3 DNA: TGTGCCAGCACCCAACGGGGAACAAACAGGGATGGCTACACCTTC. Its protein product is CASTQRGTNRDGYTF.

A few counts support this clone. The V call is TRBV7-2, the J call TRBJ1-5; D remains unclear. From germline, CDR1 is SGHTA and CDR2 FQGNSA. The CDR3 has 14 amino acids. V lost 1 base and J lost 7, with 11 bases in between. The CDR3 DNA reads TGTGCCAGCAGCTTAGTAGGGTATAGACAGCCCCAGCATTTT. This codes for CASSLVGYRQPQHF.

The CDR3 protein is CASSESPTLNTGELFF. The CDR3 DNA sequence: TGCGCCAGCAGTGAGTCTCCGACCCTGAACACCGGGGAGCTGTTTTTT. The V call is TRBV10-1, the J call TRBJ2-2; D ambiguous. The CDR3 is made up of 16 amino acids. Germline CDR1 reads WNHNN; CDR2 reads SYGVQD (reference sequence). V dropped 0 bases and J dropped 1 base, with 9 bases sitting between them.

This clone turned up a few times. The genes are TRBV3-1 (or the pseudogene TRBV3-2) and TRBJ2-7; TRBD2 is a possible D gene (6 bases). CDR3 size: 16 residues. Trimming took off 5 bases at V and 3 bases at J, with 20 bases between the two ends. Per the germline V gene, CDR1 is LGHDT and CDR2 is YNNKEL (reference sequence). CDR3 residues: CASSVHSARDHYEQYF. The CDR3 DNA sequence: TGTGCCAGCAGCGTCCACTCCGCGCGGGACCACTACGAGCAGTACTTC.

The chain employs TRBV3-1 (or the pseudogene TRBV3-2) and TRBJ2-5; D is ambiguous. This CDR3 is 12 amino acids long. Germline loops: CDR1 LGHDT, CDR2 YNNKEL (reference sequence). V was trimmed by 2 bases and J by 7 bases, leaving 8 bases between them. In DNA form, the CDR3 reads TGTGCCAGCAGCCAATCGTTGGGGACCCAGTACTTC. Translating gives CASSQSLGTQYF.

The chain is built from TRBV27 and TRBJ2-1, with D perhaps TRBD2 (5 bases). Germline V lookup: CDR1 MNHEY, CDR2 SMNVEV (reference sequence). V lost 2 bases and J 13 bases, leaving 18 bases between the germline ends. The CDR3 length is 14 residues. CDR3 DNA: TGTGCCAGCAGTTTACGTCAAGATCGAGCGGCTCAGTTCTTC. Amino acids: CASSLRQDRAAQFF.